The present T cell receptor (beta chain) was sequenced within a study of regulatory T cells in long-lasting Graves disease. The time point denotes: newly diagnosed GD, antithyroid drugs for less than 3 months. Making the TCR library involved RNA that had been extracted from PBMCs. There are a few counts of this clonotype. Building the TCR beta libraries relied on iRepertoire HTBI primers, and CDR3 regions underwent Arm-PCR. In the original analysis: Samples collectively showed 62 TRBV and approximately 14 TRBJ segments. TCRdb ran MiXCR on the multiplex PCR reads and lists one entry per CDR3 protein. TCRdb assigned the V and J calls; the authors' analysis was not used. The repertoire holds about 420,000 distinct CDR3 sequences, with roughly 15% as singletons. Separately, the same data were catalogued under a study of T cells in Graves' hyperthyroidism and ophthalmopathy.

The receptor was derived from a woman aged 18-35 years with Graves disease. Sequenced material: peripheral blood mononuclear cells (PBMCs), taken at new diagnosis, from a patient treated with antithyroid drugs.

The chain's CDR3 is CSARKTGTTGELFF. DNA of the CDR3: TGCAGTGCTAGAAAAACCGGGACTACTGGGGAGCTGTTTTTT. The chain recombines TRBV20-1 with TRBJ2-2, with 7 nucleotides matching TRBD2. The CDR3 has 14 amino acids. The J segment lost 8 bases and the V segment lost 2 bases, leaving 8 bases of the junction unmatched. Germline V gene data show CDR1 as DFQATT and CDR2 as SNEGSKA (reference sequence).